Below are 14 T cell receptor beta chains sequenced from a single sample in a study of T cells in women clearing cervical HPV infection. Clones were sequenced by immunoSEQ multiplex PCR, and TCRdb holds only the in-frame ones, with some missing. The record lists roughly 30,000 clones, of which the ten most abundant hold 20% to 25%. Material for sequencing was blood buffy coat. The receptors stem from a woman aged 18-70 years with a cervical HPV16 infection that either progressed to CIN3+ or cleared (not recorded which).

As for this clone: The read ends 3 residues early relative to the CDR3; the germline J gene fills the gap. The chain couples TRBV5-4 to TRBJ2-3; 15 bases line up with TRBD2. This CDR3 region has 16 residues. V dropped 3 bases and J dropped 6; count of bases not matched to a gene: 5. Germline V gene data show CDR1 as SGHNT and CDR2 as YYREEE (reference sequence). The part of the CDR3 DNA that was read is TGTGCCAGCAGCTGGACTAGCGGGAGGGTTTTGGATACG. Translation gives CASSWTSGRVLDT. The CDR3 in its entirety is CASSWTSGRVLDTQYF.

In the case of this clone: Coverage ceases 3 residues before the CDR3 finishes, and the germline J gene fills in the end. This chain connects TRBV7-9 to TRBJ2-7, with 7 bases fitting TRBD1. The CDR3 totals 15 residues. V lost 2 bases, J lost 3 bases, and 7 bases stayed unmatched. Germline CDR1 reads SEHNR; CDR2 reads FQNEAQ (reference sequence). The CDR3 DNA, read in part, is TGTGCCAGCAGCTTATCACAGGGGACAATCTACGAG. Translation: CASSLSQGTIYE. The complete CDR3 reads CASSLSQGTIYEQYF.

On this clone itself: The read ends 3 residues before the CDR3 terminus; that terminus is restored from the germline J gene. The chain uses TRBV7-2 and TRBJ2-3; 10 bases fit TRBD1. Looked up from germline, CDR1 is SGHTA and CDR2 is FQGNSA. The CDR3 is made up of 15 amino acids. CDR3: CASSRAGQGNQPQYF. Incomplete CDR3 DNA: TGTGCCAGCAGCCGAGCGGGACAGGGGAATCAGCCG.

As concerns this clone: Germline and junction disagree at one end, which may indicate a read error. The DNA ends 3 residues before the CDR3 does, and the rest of the CDR3 is filled in from the germline J gene. Distinct nucleotide sequences in the sample also encode this CDR3. This chain joins TRBV18 and TRBJ1-3; TRBD1 agrees at 9 bases. CDR1 is KGHSH and CDR2 is LQKENI in the germline V gene. This CDR3 contains 19 residues. The CDR3: CASSPLTQGAFSSGNTIYF. The DNA read from the CDR3 is TGTGCCAGCTCACCGTTAACACAGGGGGCCTTCTCCTCTGGAAACACG.

As to this clone: The read comes to an end 3 residues before the CDR3 does, leaving the germline J gene to fill in the end. The chain has TRBV18 and TRBJ2-7, with 12 positions matching TRBD1. V was clipped by 3 bases and J by 6 bases; unmatched bases: 6. This CDR3 has 15 residues. Looked up from germline, CDR1 is KGHSH and CDR2 is LQKENI. Partial CDR3 DNA: TGTGCCAGCTCACCTGCGGGGACAGGGGGCGGCGAG. This codes for CASSPAGTGGGE. The full CDR3 is CASSPAGTGGGEQYF.

The CDR3 sequence: CASSPTGKAYEQYF. CDR3 DNA (partial): TGTGCCAGCTCACCGACAGGGAAAGCCTACGAG. J is TRBJ2-7 and V is TRBV18, with TRBD1 matching 7 bases. From the germline J gene comes the end of the CDR3, since the read stops 3 residues before it. The CDR3 is made up of 14 amino acids. Trimming took 3 bases from V and 2 from J; bases not matched to a gene: 4. The germline V gene encodes CDR1 KGHSH and CDR2 LQKENI.

With regard to this clone: The observed sequence ends 3 residues before the CDR3 terminus, with the missing tail filled in from the germline J gene. The chain is built from TRBV11-2 and TRBJ2-3, with 8 bases matching TRBD1. The CDR3 totals 14 residues. Germline CDR1 is SGHAT and CDR2 is FQNNGV. Trimming cost V 6 bases and J 4 bases; bases outside gene matches: 6. The CDR3 region is CASRKNRGSDTQYF. Incomplete CDR3 DNA: TGTGCCAGCAGAAAAAACAGGGGGTCAGATACG.

A note on this clone: The read comes to an end 3 residues before the CDR3 does, leaving the germline J gene to fill in the end. The V call is TRBV19, the J call TRBJ2-1; TRBD2 agrees at 14 bases. The ends lost 10 bases at V and 8 bases at J; junction bases unmatched: 4. Germline CDR1 and CDR2: LNHDA and SQIVND (reference sequence). The CDR3 consists of 13 residues. This chain's CDR3 is CAIGTSGRDEQFF. The part of the CDR3 DNA that was read is TGTGCCATTGGGACTAGCGGGAGAGATGAG.

Of note for this clone: The read falls 3 residues short of the CDR3 end, and the missing part is taken from the germline J gene. This chain connects TRBV6-2 or TRBV6-3 to TRBJ2-7, with TRBD2 identical over 12 bases. Germline loops: CDR1 MNHEY, CDR2 SVGEGT. The CDR3 spans 15 residues. After removal of 6 bases from V and 2 bases from J, the junction contained 5 bases not matched to a gene. CDR3 sequence: CASSRLAGDTYEQYF. Incomplete CDR3 DNA: TGTGCCAGCAGCCGACTAGCGGGGGATACCTACGAG.

Of note for this clone: The DNA ends 3 residues before the CDR3 does, and the rest of the CDR3 is filled in from the germline J gene. This chain links TRBV5-1 with TRBJ2-1; 8 bases line up with TRBD2. The CDR3 is 15 amino acids. The J segment lost 2 bases and the V segment lost 4 bases, leaving 5 bases of the junction unmatched. Germline V gene data show CDR1 as SGHRS and CDR2 as YFSETQ. The CDR3 DNA, read in part, is TGCGCCAGCAGCCCACTAGCGGAGCCCTACAATGAG. Amino acid sequence: CASSPLAEPYNE. The full-length CDR3 reads as CASSPLAEPYNEQFF.

The CDR3 reads CASSLGGAHETQYF. CDR3 bases read: TGCGCCAGCAGCTTAGGCGGGGCCCATGAGACG. This chain links TRBV5-1 with TRBJ2-3, with D possibly being TRBD2 (6 bases). The read comes to an end 3 residues before the CDR3 does, leaving the germline J gene to fill in the end. The CDR3 has 14 residues. Looked up from germline, CDR1 is SGHRS and CDR2 is YFSETQ.

The CDR3 sequence is CASSPSSYTGNTIYF. The DNA read from the CDR3 is TGTGCCAGCTCACCATCGTCCTATACTGGAAACACC. V and J are TRBV18 and TRBJ1-3; no clear D gene. The sequence runs out 3 residues before the end of the CDR3; the remainder is reconstructed from the germline J gene. V gave up 2 bases and J gave up 2 bases, with 10 bases separating them. The CDR3 contains 15 residues. Germline V gene data show CDR1 as KGHSH and CDR2 as LQKENI.

Remarks on this clone: The read ends 3 residues early relative to the CDR3; the germline J gene fills the gap. The J gene is TRBJ2-3, the V gene TRBV2; D tentatively fits TRBD1 or TRBD2 (7 bases each). The CDR3 is 12 amino acids. The germline CDR1 and CDR2 sequences are SNHLY and FYNNEI. CDR3 DNA, as far as it was read: TGTGCCAGCAGGACAGGGCGGGAGCCG. Protein product: CASRTGREP. The whole CDR3 is CASRTGREPQYF.

For this clone: With the read ending 3 residues before the CDR3 end, the germline J gene is used to fill in that end. The V call is TRBV6-2 or TRBV6-3, the J call TRBJ2-1; TRBD2 is a possible D gene (6 bases). CDR1 MNHEY and CDR2 SVGEGT come from the germline V gene. The CDR3 is 13 amino acids. V was pared by 6 bases and J by 9 bases, with 15 bases between. CDR3 sequence: CASREQTSLEQFF. CDR3 bases read: TGTGCCAGCAGGGAACAAACTAGCCTTGAG.